The clone carrying this TCR beta chain has just a few counts. This sample is part of a study of blood T cell repertoires in COVID-19. Study in general: Sites in the United States, Italy and Spain provided acute and convalescent COVID-19 samples. In each case, the material was cDNA or gDNA derived from T cells, B-cell-depleted T cells, or PBMCs.

In the source study's methods: Reference gene primer amplification in the assay estimated nucleated cell counts. The method was immunoSEQ multiplex PCR; TCRdb's version includes in-frame clones alone and lacks a portion of them. The V and J calls and clone size are taken from that table; D and trimming were inferred from the DNA. The data hold 30,000 to 40,000 clones, with over 70% observed a single time. The receptor's source is a man aged 55 to 70 with active COVID-19. The specimen was peripheral blood.

In nucleotides, the CDR3 is TGTGCCACTTCAATTAACAGGGCCGAGCAGTACTTC. Translating it yields CATSINRAEQYF. The chain is built from TRBV6-5 and TRBJ2-7; D possibly corresponds to TRBD1 (6 bases). Per the germline V gene, CDR1 is MNHEY and CDR2 is SVGAGI. This CDR3 has 12 amino acids. Trimming stripped 10 bases from V and 6 bases from J, with 16 bases between.